These 26 T cell receptor beta chains share one sample of origin, sequenced in a study of radiation and T cells in renal cell carcinoma. TCRdb's table, derived via immunoSEQ multiplex PCR, lists solely in-frame clones and lacks some. Among some 50,000 clones listed, around 83% were seen once. As for time point: baseline pretreatment blood. This sample's treatment: 15 Gy SBRT to primary tumor, nephrectomy 4 weeks later. The sequences come from blood, collected from a patient whose treatment included radiotherapy and nephrectomy. These TCRs come from an older woman with renal cell carcinoma.

This clone showed up just once. V gene TRBV9 combines with J gene TRBJ1-2; weak D call: TRBD1 (5 bases). Trimming pared 4 bases from V and 4 bases from J, leaving 14 bases between. CDR1 and CDR2 from the germline V gene are SGDLS and YYNGEE. This CDR3 has 14 amino acids. The CDR3 is CASSSRGGSYGYTF. The CDR3 bases are TGTGCCAGCAGCTCGCGGGGCGGAAGCTATGGCTACACCTTC.

The chain couples TRBV19 to TRBJ1-3, with D perhaps matching TRBD1 (6 bases). The ends were cut back, 7 bases at V and 0 bases at J, with 10 bases in the middle. Germline CDR1 and CDR2: LNHDA and SQIVND (reference sequence). CDR3 size: 14 residues. CDR3 amino acids: CASISQGSGNTIYF. The CDR3 bases are TGTGCCAGTATTTCACAGGGCTCTGGAAACACCATATATTTT.

J is TRBJ2-7 and V is TRBV18, with 8 bases identical to TRBD1. The CDR3 is made up of 14 amino acids. The V gene end was trimmed by 6 bases and the J gene end by 4 bases; junction bases not matched to a gene: 8. CDR1 and CDR2 from the germline V gene are KGHSH and LQKENI. The chain's CDR3 is CASSGQGFQYEQYF. The CDR3 coding sequence is TGTGCCAGCTCCGGACAGGGCTTTCAGTACGAGCAGTACTTC.

This clone appeared once. This chain uses TRBV7-3 with TRBJ2-1; 10 bases map to TRBD2. V gave up 3 bases and J gave up 3 bases; unmatched junction bases: 2. The CDR3 runs 15 residues. The germline V gene has CDR1 SGHTA and CDR2 FQGTGA. In DNA, the CDR3 is TGTGCCAGCAGCTTGAGACTAGCGGGCTACAATGAGCAGTTCTTC. Protein product: CASSLRLAGYNEQFF.

The chain recombines TRBV5-1 with TRBJ2-3, with 8 bases fitting TRBD2. V lost 4 bases, J lost 2 bases, and 9 bases stayed unmatched. The CDR3 has 16 amino acids. Germline assignment: CDR1 SGHRS and CDR2 YFSETQ. In DNA, the CDR3 is TGCGCCAGCAGCGGACCTAGCGGGCGCCTCACAGATACGCAGTATTTT. This codes for CASSGPSGRLTDTQYF.

The genes are TRBV9 and TRBJ2-1, with a possible D match to TRBD2 (6 bases). CDR1 is SGDLS, CDR2 YYNGEE, per germline. Trimming took off 0 bases at V and 9 bases at J, with 13 bases between the two ends. The CDR3 is 14 amino acids. CDR3 amino acids: CASSVVGSFGEQFF. CDR3 coding DNA: TGTGCCAGCAGCGTAGTCGGGAGCTTCGGTGAGCAGTTCTTC.

The V call is TRBV27, the J call TRBJ2-5, with D perhaps matching TRBD2 (5 bases). Germline V gene lookup returns CDR1 MNHEY and CDR2 SMNVEV (reference sequence). The CDR3 has 13 residues. Trimming stripped 9 bases from V and 5 bases from J, with 16 bases between. The CDR3: CASSFRDRETQYF. The CDR3 nucleotides read TGTGCCAGTTCCTTCCGGGATAGGGAGACCCAGTACTTC.

The CDR3 DNA follows: TGTGCCAGCAGTTTAGGGCAGGGTATCCATAATTCACCCCTCCACTTT. This codes for CASSLGQGIHNSPLHF. This sequence joins TRBV27 and TRBJ1-6, with D possibly matching TRBD1 (5 bases). Germline V gives CDR1 MNHEY, CDR2 SMNVEV (reference sequence). The CDR3 sequence is 16 residues long. Trimming took 2 bases from V and 5 from J, leaving 13 bases between them.

V and J are TRBV5-1 and TRBJ2-1, with 8 bases lining up with TRBD2. V shed 5 bases, J shed 8 bases, and the junction held 12 bases outside the gene matches. The germline V gene encodes CDR1 SGHRS and CDR2 YFSETQ. The CDR3 spans 15 residues. The CDR3 is CASRIGTSLGHEQFF. CDR3 bases: TGCGCCAGCAGGATCGGGACTAGTTTAGGTCATGAGCAGTTCTTC.

This clone was found once. The chain is built from TRBV27 and TRBJ2-7; D not resolved. Germline loops: CDR1 MNHEY, CDR2 SMNVEV (reference sequence). V lost 4 bases and J 3 bases, leaving 7 bases between the germline ends. This CDR3 region has 12 residues. Written as DNA, the CDR3 is TGTGCCAGCAGTTCTAGTAGCTACGAGCAGTACTTC. Encoded protein: CASSSSSYEQYF.

The CDR3 region has the DNA TGTGCCAGTAGTAGTCTAGCGGGTGACCTCAATGAGCAGTTCTTC. It encodes CASSSLAGDLNEQFF. The chain combines TRBV19 with TRBJ2-1, with TRBD2 matching 8 bases. V trimming: 4 bases; J trimming: 6 bases; junction bases outside the gene matches: 8. The CDR3 extends over 15 amino acids. Looked up from germline, CDR1 is LNHDA and CDR2 is SQIVND (reference sequence).

The rearrangement links TRBV10-2 to TRBJ1-5; unclear D gene. The CDR3 runs to 13 residues. V was trimmed by 3 bases and J by 1 base, leaving 4 bases between them. Per germline, CDR1 WSHSY and CDR2 SAAADI. The CDR3 sequence is CASSELSNQPQHF. CDR3 in DNA: TGCGCCAGCAGTGAATTAAGCAATCAGCCCCAGCATTTT.

The chain links TRBV19 to TRBJ1-5, with D uncertain. CDR3 size: 13 residues. V was cut by 7 bases and J by 6 bases, with 13 bases left in between. Germline V gives CDR1 LNHDA, CDR2 SQIVND (reference sequence). In DNA form, the CDR3 reads TGTGCCAGTAACAGAGGCGGAGCTCAGCCCCAGCATTTT. It codes for CASNRGGAQPQHF.

This clone was observed once. This sequence joins TRBV7-8 and TRBJ1-5; D not certain. The germline V gene has CDR1 SGHVS and CDR2 FQNEAQ. Trimming removed 4 bases at V and 0 bases at J, with 10 bases between. CDR3 size: 15 residues. CDR3 region: CASSSQVYSNQPQHF. CDR3 coding DNA: TGTGCCAGCAGCTCCCAGGTGTATAGCAATCAGCCCCAGCATTTT.

The chain joins TRBV5-4 to TRBJ1-6, with 7 nucleotides matching TRBD1. The CDR3 loop spans 15 amino acids. V lost 4 bases to trimming and J lost 6 bases; unmatched junction nucleotides: 7. Germline V gene sequence: CDR1 SGHNT, CDR2 YYREEE (reference sequence). The CDR3 loop is CASSDLQGSNSPLHF. CDR3 coding DNA: TGTGCCAGCAGCGACCTACAGGGGTCTAATTCACCCCTCCACTTT.

This sequence joins TRBV13 and TRBJ1-1; the D is unclear. CDR1 and CDR2 (germline): PRHDT, FYEKMQ (reference sequence). The V end lost 1 base, the J end lost 4 bases, and 16 bases lay between the germline ends. The CDR3 is 16 residues long. The CDR3 DNA follows: TGTGCCAGCAGCTTAGACCCCCGGGTGTCGAGCACTGAAGCTTTCTTT. It is translated as CASSLDPRVSSTEAFF.

The genes are TRBV6-1 and TRBJ1-3; no clear D. The CDR3 totals 12 residues. Per the germline V gene, CDR1 is MNHNS and CDR2 is SASEGT. This CDR3 reads CARTRSGNTIYF. CDR3 nucleotide sequence: TGTGCGCGGACCCGCTCTGGAAACACCATATATTTT.

The chain uses TRBV4-2 and TRBJ1-1; 8 nucleotides align to TRBD1. The CDR3 has 15 amino acids. Trimming at V came to 1 base and at J to 4 bases, leaving 5 bases not matched to a gene. CDR1 is LGHNA, CDR2 YNFKEQ, per germline. CDR3 DNA sequence: TGTGCCAGCAGCCAAGCAGGGGGCGCGGGCACTGAAGCTTTCTTT. Translating gives CASSQAGGAGTEAFF.

The chain carries TRBV9 and TRBJ1-6; D is possibly TRBD1 (5 bases). The CDR3 has 15 amino acids. V lost 5 bases, J lost 3 bases, and 12 bases lay in between. Germline CDR1 SGDLS, CDR2 YYNGEE. CDR3 in amino acids: CASSLTGFYNSPLHF. The CDR3 DNA reads as TGTGCCAGCAGTCTTACAGGATTCTATAATTCACCCCTCCACTTT.

In this sample, this clone turned up once. The chain employs TRBV5-6 and TRBJ1-6; no reliable D call. The CDR3 totals 14 residues. Per the germline V gene, CDR1 is SGHDT and CDR2 is YYEEEE. The V gene lost 2 bases and the J gene lost 10 bases, with 13 bases spanning the gap. This CDR3 reads CASSLRNMGSPLHF. Here the CDR3 DNA reads TGTGCCAGCAGCTTACGTAACATGGGGTCACCCCTCCACTTT.

This clone occurred a few times. This CDR3 reads CASSPVMNTEAFF. The CDR3 region has the DNA TGTGCCAGCTCACCAGTGATGAACACTGAAGCTTTCTTT. This chain joins TRBV18 and TRBJ1-1; unclear D gene. Trimming left V 2 bases short and J 0 bases short, with 4 bases between. This CDR3 comprises 13 residues. Germline V gives CDR1 KGHSH, CDR2 LQKENI.

The chain combines TRBV11-2 with TRBJ2-1; 8 bases are a match to TRBD2. With 1 base clipped from V and 6 bases from J, the junction kept 5 bases outside the gene matches. CDR1 and CDR2 (germline): SGHAT, FQNNGV. CDR3 length: 15 amino acids. The CDR3 loop is CASSLVREVSNEQFF. The CDR3 DNA sequence: TGTGCCAGCAGCTTAGTGCGGGAGGTCAGCAATGAGCAGTTCTTC.

V and J are TRBV4-1 and TRBJ2-7; 7 bases line up with TRBD2. The CDR3 consists of 15 residues. Germline trimming cut 1 base from V and 5 bases from J; bases unmatched to any gene: 8. The V gene's germline CDR1 is MGHRA and CDR2 YSYEKL. CDR3: CASSQVRSGEHEQYF. The DNA for the CDR3 is TGCGCCAGCAGCCAAGTTAGAAGCGGGGAACACGAGCAGTACTTC.

The chain links TRBV30 to TRBJ1-2, with 7 nucleotides matching TRBD1. CDR1 and CDR2 (germline): GTSNPN, SVGIG (reference sequence). J gave up 4 bases and V 2 bases, and 4 bases lay outside the gene matches. The CDR3 sequence is 13 residues long. CDR3 nucleotides: TGTGCCTGGAGTCCGACAGGGTCCTATGGCTACACCTTC. Its translation: CAWSPTGSYGYTF.

This rearrangement joins TRBV10-1 to TRBJ2-7; D call uncertain. Trimming took off 0 bases at V and 6 bases at J, with 12 bases between the two ends. Looked up from germline, CDR1 is WNHNN and CDR2 is SYGVQD (reference sequence). The CDR3 length is 14 residues. DNA of the CDR3: TGCGCCAGCAGTGAGTCGGTGGTCCCGGGCGAGCAGTACTTC. Its translation: CASSESVVPGEQYF.

The V gene is TRBV5-1, the J gene TRBJ1-1; D perhaps matches TRBD1 (6 bases). Trimming left V 4 bases short and J 4 bases short, with 11 bases between. Per the germline V gene, CDR1 is SGHRS and CDR2 is YFSETQ. This CDR3 region has 13 residues. CDR3 in DNA: TGCGCCAGCAGCCGAAGGGGGGGCACTGAAGCTTTCTTT. Amino acids: CASSRRGGTEAFF.